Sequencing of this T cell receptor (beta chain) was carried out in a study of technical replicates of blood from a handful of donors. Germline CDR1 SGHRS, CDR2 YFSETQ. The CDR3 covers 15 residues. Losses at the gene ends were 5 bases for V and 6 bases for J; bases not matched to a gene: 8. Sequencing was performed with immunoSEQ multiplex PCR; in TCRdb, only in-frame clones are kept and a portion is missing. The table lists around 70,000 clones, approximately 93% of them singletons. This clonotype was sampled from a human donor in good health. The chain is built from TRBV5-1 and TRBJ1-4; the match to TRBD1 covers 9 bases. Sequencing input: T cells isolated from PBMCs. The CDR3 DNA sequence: TGCGCCAGCAGGGTTACAGGGGGCGCCGATGAAAAACTGTTTTTT. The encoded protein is CASRVTGGADEKLFF.